This T cell receptor beta chain derives from a study of PD-L1 blockade in urothelial cancer. The overall study: Patients arrived having already received 0 to 3 prior chemotherapy regimens. Once treatment had started, blood was analyzed at 3 weeks (second dose) and again at 6 weeks. Study-level results: Patients with below-median pretreatment blood clonality survived longer.

Notes on this clone: Its target is unknown.

Each PCR reaction had synthetic TCR analog templates spiked into it. Measured with immunoSEQ multiplex PCR; TCRdb has only the in-frame clones, and not every one. The sample holds 70,000 to 85,000 clones, roughly 84% seen once. Trimming took off 7 bases at V and 4 bases at J, with 10 bases between the two ends. Germline V lookup: CDR1 SGHAT, CDR2 FQDESV (reference sequence). CDR3 length equals 12 residues. This rearrangement joins TRBV11-1 to TRBJ2-5, with unresolved D. Source: PBMCs, taken around atezolizumab (anti-PD-L1) treatment. This receptor was taken from a man aged 70-80 years with urothelial cancer. The CDR3 sequence is CASNPGGETQYF. The CDR3 region has the DNA TGTGCCAGCAACCCAGGTGGAGAGACCCAGTACTTC.